Shown below are 22 T cell receptor beta chains from a single sample sequenced in a study of blood T cell repertoires in acute mononucleosis. Data came from immunoSEQ multiplex PCR; TCRdb stores just in-frame clones and leaves some out. There are more than 1,500 clones in the sample; under 30% occur only once, and 24% lies in the top ten. Study-wide findings and caveats: GLC-BM selection appeared to involve both TCR alpha and beta chains.

Time point described: convalescence about 6 months (5-8 months) after acute presentation (visit 7). The sequenced sample was EBV GLC epitope tetramer+ CD8+ T cells sorted from PBMCs, obtained during convalescence from infectious mononucleosis. The subset: CD8 T cells binding tetramer with EBV BMLF1 280-288 peptide (GLC-BM). Receptor source: a young woman with infectious mononucleosis caused by EBV.

For this clone: A read error may produce the germline difference seen at one junction end. CDR3 nucleotide sequence: TGTGCCAGCAGAAGACTAGCGGAAACCTACGAGCAGCGCTTC. Translating it yields CASRRLAETYEQRF. J is TRBJ2-7 and V is TRBV6-6; TRBD2 aligns across 9 bases. Germline loops: CDR1 MNHNY, CDR2 SVGAGI (reference sequence). This CDR3 contains 14 residues.

The chain uses TRBV10-3 and TRBJ2-3; 9 positions match TRBD2. This CDR3 is 15 amino acids long. V shed 5 bases, J shed 5 bases, and the junction held 8 bases outside the gene matches. CDR1 is ENHRY and CDR2 is SYGVKD in the germline V gene. CDR3 sequence (DNA): TGTGCCATCAGTTACCCCGGGACTAGCCAAGATACGCAGTATTTT. Protein product: CAISYPGTSQDTQYF.

The table lists this clone with a few counts. CDR3 DNA sequence: TGTGCCAGCAGTTCGCACAACTCCTACGAGCAGTACTTC. It is translated as CASSSHNSYEQYF. The chain recombines TRBV18 with TRBJ2-7; D unclear. Germline assignment: CDR1 KGHSH and CDR2 LQKENI. The V end lost 8 bases, the J end lost 0 bases, and 11 bases lay between the germline ends. This CDR3 has 13 residues.

Many counts were recorded for this clone. This chain joins TRBV11-2 and TRBJ1-2, with a possible D match to TRBD1 (6 bases). Germline CDR1 reads SGHAT; CDR2 reads FQNNGV. V lost 4 bases and J 2 bases, leaving 14 bases between the germline ends. CDR3 length equals 15 residues. The CDR3 coding sequence is TGTGCCAGCAGCTCCCAGGGGACGCCAAACTATGGCTACACCTTC. This sequence encodes CASSSQGTPNYGYTF.

J is TRBJ2-7 and V is TRBV27, with D perhaps TRBD2 (6 bases). Trimming pared 9 bases from V and 2 bases from J, leaving 20 bases between. The CDR3 spans 15 residues. Per the germline V gene, CDR1 is MNHEY and CDR2 is SMNVEV (reference sequence). CDR3 sequence (DNA): TGTGCCAGTTTATCGATAGCGGCTACAGCCTACGAGCAGTACTTC. Translation: CASLSIAATAYEQYF.

This chain joins TRBV29-1 and TRBJ1-4; the match to TRBD1 covers 9 bases. The germline gives CDR1 SQVTM, CDR2 ANQGSEA. The J segment lost 3 bases and the V segment lost 6 bases, leaving 2 bases of the junction unmatched. CDR3 size: 13 residues. In nucleotides, the CDR3 is TGCAGCGTCGGGACAGGGCCTAATGAAAAACTGTTTTTT. Protein product: CSVGTGPNEKLFF.

This clone was seen more than once but under ten times. This sequence may be a read error, since a much larger clone differs from it by one base. The rearrangement links TRBV5-6 to TRBJ2-1, with D maybe TRBD1 (6 bases). Trimming removed 5 bases at V and 2 bases at J, with 11 bases between. Germline lookup yields CDR1 SGHDT and CDR2 YYEEEE. The CDR3 runs 14 residues. The CDR3, as DNA: TGTGCCAGCAGGGACAGCGGAGCCTACAATGAGCAGTTCTTC. It translates to CASRDSGAYNEQFF.

By share of the sample, this clone is medium-sized. This chain links TRBV6-5 with TRBJ2-1; possibly TRBD1 for D (6 bases). The CDR3 is made up of 14 amino acids. V lost 6 bases and J 2 bases, leaving 11 bases between the germline ends. Germline V gene data show CDR1 as MNHEY and CDR2 as SVGAGI. CDR3 protein: CASRDSGAYNEQFF. The CDR3 DNA reads as TGTGCCAGCAGGGACAGCGGAGCCTACAATGAGCAGTTCTTC.

The genes are TRBV5-6 and TRBJ2-2; 11 bases match TRBD2. CDR1 SGHDT and CDR2 YYEEEE come from the germline V gene. The CDR3 length is 19 residues. Trimming removed 2 bases from V and 4 bases from J; junction bases left unmatched: 13. As DNA, the CDR3 is TGTGCCAGCAGCTTACTACACGCCACTAGCGGGAGTTCCACCGGGGAGCTGTTTTTT. Translation: CASSLLHATSGSSTGELFF.

This clone was observed many times. The chain employs TRBV7-9 and TRBJ1-4, with D perhaps matching TRBD1 (6 bases). Germline V gene sequence: CDR1 SEHNR, CDR2 FQNEAQ (reference sequence). V was pared by 3 bases and J by 7 bases, with 18 bases between. CDR3 length: 16 residues. The CDR3 loop reads CASSLGAGAIGEKLFF. In DNA form, the CDR3 reads TGTGCCAGCAGCTTGGGTGCAGGGGCCATTGGTGAAAAACTGTTTTTT.

This clone has just a few counts. The same CDR3 also results from other DNA sequences found in this sample. The V call is TRBV2, the J call TRBJ2-1; TRBD2 aligns across 11 bases. Germline V gene lookup returns CDR1 SNHLY and CDR2 FYNNEI. J was trimmed by 8 bases and V by 6 bases; bases with no gene match: 9. The CDR3 is 15 residues long. CDR3 protein: CASSPTSGSVYEQFF. The CDR3 DNA is TGTGCCAGCAGCCCCACTAGCGGGAGTGTATATGAGCAGTTCTTC. Variable domain in full (rest from reference TRBV2 and TRBJ2-1): EPEVTQTPSHQVTQMGQEVILRCVPISNHLYFYWYRQILGQKVEFLVSFYNNEISEKSEIFDDQFSVERPDGSNFTLKIRSTKLEDSAMYFCASSPTSGSVYEQFFGPGTRLTVL.

At least ten counts were recorded for this clone. V is TRBV5-6 and J is TRBJ2-3; 10 bases fit TRBD2. CDR3 size: 15 residues. J lost 5 bases, V lost 2 bases, and 5 bases had no gene match. The germline V gene has CDR1 SGHDT and CDR2 YYEEEE. CDR3 in amino acids: CASSLGSGRGDTQYF. The CDR3 DNA reads TGTGCCAGCAGCTTAGGGAGCGGGAGGGGAGATACGCAGTATTTT.

This clone was found a few times. A read error may be the cause here, since a much bigger clone is one base away. This sequence joins TRBV7-5 and TRBJ2-3; TRBD2, the table's D call, lacks a check against the DNA. TRBV7-5 is shown as a pseudogene. The CDR3 loop spans 15 amino acids. CDR3 protein: CASSRTSGSGDTQYF. In DNA, the CDR3 is TGTGCCAGCAGCCGGACAAGCGGGAGTGGCGATACGCAGTATTTT.

This clone was counted only a few times. Given a far larger clone just one base away, this is likely a sequencing read error. This same CDR3 is encoded by further DNA sequences in the sample. V gene TRBV28 combines with J gene TRBJ2-1, with TRBD2 identical over 8 bases. CDR3 length: 15 residues. Germline V gives CDR1 MDHEN, CDR2 SYDVKM. V shed 5 bases and J 8 bases; nucleotides not matched to a gene: 11. The CDR3 DNA reads TGTGCCAGCAGTCCGACCAGCGGGAGTGTCTATGAGCAGTTCTTC. Protein product: CASSPTSGSVYEQFF.

Details on this clone: One junction end disagrees with the germline gene, perhaps due to a read error. This chain connects TRBV29-1 to TRBJ2-3, with D perhaps matching TRBD1 or TRBD2 (5 bases each). Germline V gene lookup returns CDR1 SQVTM and CDR2 ANQGSEA. The CDR3 totals 13 residues. The DNA of the CDR3 is TGCAGCGTTGCCGGGACCCTCACAGATACGCTGTATTTT. Translating gives CSVAGTLTDTLYF.

Remarks on this clone: This likely came from a read error, as a far larger clone is one base away. The rearrangement joins TRBV6-6 to TRBJ2-7; perhaps TRBD1 as D (6 bases). The DNA end favors TRBJ2-1, so the J call may be wrong. In germline, CDR1 is MNHNY, CDR2 SVGAGI (reference sequence). This CDR3 spans 14 amino acids. The CDR3 coding sequence is TGTGCCAGCAGGGACAGTGGAGCCTACAATGAGCAGTTCTTC. This gives the protein CASRDSGAYNEQFF.

With regard to this clone: A much larger clone lies a single base off, so this may be a read error. The chain combines TRBV7-7 with TRBJ2-1; 7 positions match TRBD2. Losses at the gene ends were 5 bases for V and 4 bases for J; bases not matched to a gene: 11. The germline CDR1 and CDR2 sequences are SSHAT and FNYEAQ (reference sequence). This CDR3 is built from 16 residues. CDR3: CASSPLVGGRYNEQFF. Written as DNA, the CDR3 is TGTGCCAGCAGCCCTCTAGTTGGCGGGAGATACAATGAGCAGTTCTTC. The full variable domain, its missing parts supplied by reference TRBV7-7 and TRBJ2-1, is GAGVSQSPRYKVTKRGQDVTLRCDPISSHATLYWYQQALGQGPEFLTYFNYEAQPDKSGLPSDRFSAERPEGSISTLTIQRTEQRDSAMYRCASSPLVGGRYNEQFFGPGTRLTVL.

This clone occurred a few times. The chain has TRBV10-3 and TRBJ2-1; 7 bases align to TRBD2. This CDR3 is 17 amino acids long. Germline-derived CDR1 and CDR2 are ENHRY and SYGVKD. Trimming took 10 bases from V and 4 from J; bases not matched to a gene: 19. Here the CDR3 DNA reads TGTGCCAGCAGCCCCCCGGACTCCGGACTAGTTTACAATGAGCAGTTCTTC. Protein: CASSPPDSGLVYNEQFF.

The V and J genes are TRBV29-1 and TRBJ2-1, with 7 bases lining up with TRBD2. Germline CDR1 is SQVTM and CDR2 is ANQGSEA. This CDR3 comprises 14 residues. V was clipped by 5 bases and J by 6 bases; unmatched bases: 10. CDR3 residues: CSVFLPGLLNEQFF. In nucleotides, the CDR3 is TGCAGCGTTTTTTTACCGGGACTACTCAATGAGCAGTTCTTC.

This clone is medium-sized in the sample. The rearrangement uses TRBV7-8 and TRBJ2-3; possible D gene TRBD2, 6 bases. The germline V gene has CDR1 SGHVS and CDR2 FQNEAQ. The V end lost 5 bases, the J end lost 3 bases, and 21 bases lay between the germline ends. The length of the CDR3 is 17 residues. As DNA, the CDR3 is TGTGCCAGCAGCCCGAGAGGAGGAGGGCCCTCGACAGATACGCAGTATTTT. It codes for CASSPRGGGPSTDTQYF.

Worth noting for this clone: The junction departs from the called germline gene at one end, perhaps through a read error. This CDR3 is also generated by other DNA sequences in the sample. The J gene is TRBJ1-2, the V gene TRBV29-1; D is possibly TRBD1 (6 bases). The CDR3 spans 12 residues. Germline assignment: CDR1 SQVTM and CDR2 ANQGSEA. The CDR3 coding sequence is TGCCGCGTTTATGGGGTGGGGGCGGGGGACACCTTC. It specifies CRVYGVGAGDTF.

This clone has a count of ten or more. V gene TRBV11-3 combines with J gene TRBJ2-3; 8 bases fit TRBD2. Looked up from germline, CDR1 is SGHNT and CDR2 is YENEEA. The CDR3 spans 15 residues. Losses at the gene ends were 5 bases for V and 6 bases for J; bases not matched to a gene: 10. The chain's CDR3 is CASSRTSGSGDTQYF. In nucleotides, the CDR3 is TGTGCCAGCAGCCGGACAAGCGGGAGTGGCGATACGCAGTATTTT.